These T cell receptor beta chains were read from a single sample in a study of blood T cells in healthy people across ages. TCRdb re-called the 5' RACE reads through MiXCR, storing one row per CDR3 protein. This table has hundreds of thousands of distinct CDR3 sequences, roughly 60% appearing once. Sequencing input: blood. Source of these receptors: a young man in good health. The conserved cysteine and the conserved F or W are not part of the CDR3 here. The size field is filled for only some rows; it gives once, few, many or a size class.

clone_size	j_call	v_call	cdr3_aa
.	TRBJ2-5	TRBV4-2	ASSQFLSLAEETQY
.	TRBJ2-5	TRBV12-3/TRBV12-4	ASAPGGKTETQY
once	TRBJ2-5	TRBV3-1	ASSPRGTGYGETQY
few	TRBJ2-3	TRBV7-2	ASTQGAPSTDTQY
.	TRBJ2-3	TRBV7-2	ASSYRAPLTDTQY
.	TRBJ2-7	TRBV6-5	ASSYRTQSPYEQY
.	TRBJ2-3	TRBV25-1	ASGTRADTQY
once	TRBJ2-1	TRBV2	ASRPRGPFNEQF
few	TRBJ2-1	TRBV20-1	SATSTGRIYNEQF
many	TRBJ2-5	TRBV2	ASATGQGAKTQY
.	TRBJ1-4	TRBV7-9	ASSREGATNEKLF
few	TRBJ2-4	TRBV11-2	ASSLSEENIQY
.	TRBJ2-1	TRBV7-2	ASSLVPLNEQF
.	TRBJ2-1	TRBV6-2/TRBV6-3	ASYPSGTTKTQF